This TCR beta chain was recorded in a study of T cells after yellow fever vaccination. This clonotype was recorded at least ten times. Its target is not known. The study's findings and limits: Detected again after the booster were most primary-vaccination clones, at 96% CD4 and 88% CD8. Peak timing came faster in the weaker secondary response, day 5 versus 15. The appearance of a small share of clonotypes in both CD4 and CD8 compartments was observed.

Per the germline V gene, CDR1 is DFQATT and CDR2 is SNEGSKA (reference sequence). The length of the CDR3 is 13 residues. Losses at the gene ends were 3 bases for V and 8 bases for J; bases not matched to a gene: 7. Generation of TCR cDNA used 5'RACE template switching (which added a universal primer site and UMIs). TCRdb re-analysed the 5' RACE reads in MiXCR, keeping a single row per CDR3 protein. There are roughly 240,000 distinct CDR3 sequences in the sample; roughly 6.3% occur only once, and 0.8% to 1.2% lies in the top ten. The sequencing here drew on CD4+ T cells sorted from PBMCs, taken on the day of the yellow fever booster vaccination. This rearrangement joins TRBV20-1 to TRBJ2-1; 7 bases fit TRBD2. The receptor's source is a man in his thirties or forties who received the YFV17D yellow fever vaccine. CDR3 sequence reads: CSARAREWDEQFF. CDR3 nucleotides: TGCAGTGCTAGGGCGCGGGAGTGGGATGAGCAGTTCTTC.